This T cell receptor beta chain was sequenced during a study of regulatory T cells in long-lasting Graves disease. There are many counts of this clonotype. The junction had 6 bases not matched to a gene; V was cut back by 1 base and J by 4 bases. The CDR3 is 16 amino acids. CDR1 is MDHEN, CDR2 SYDVKM, per germline. Indicated time point: persistent/refractory GD, antithyroid drugs over 5 years with positive TRAb. PBMCs were the source of the RNA used for TCR sequencing. Through Arm-PCR of CDR3 regions and iRepertoire HTBI primers, TCR beta libraries were built. Each CDR3 protein is one row after TCRdb ran MiXCR on the multiplex PCR reads. The sample lists a few hundred thousand distinct CDR3 sequences; around 23% were seen once.

The TCR was taken from a woman aged 35 to 49 with Graves disease. This chain joins TRBV28 and TRBJ2-3; 9 positions agree with TRBD2. The source material was peripheral blood mononuclear cells (PBMCs), sampled when the disease was refractory, from a patient treated with antithyroid drugs. The CDR3 loop is CASSLFLAGKADTQYF. CDR3 coding DNA: TGTGCCAGCAGTTTATTTCTAGCGGGAAAGGCAGATACGCAGTATTTT.